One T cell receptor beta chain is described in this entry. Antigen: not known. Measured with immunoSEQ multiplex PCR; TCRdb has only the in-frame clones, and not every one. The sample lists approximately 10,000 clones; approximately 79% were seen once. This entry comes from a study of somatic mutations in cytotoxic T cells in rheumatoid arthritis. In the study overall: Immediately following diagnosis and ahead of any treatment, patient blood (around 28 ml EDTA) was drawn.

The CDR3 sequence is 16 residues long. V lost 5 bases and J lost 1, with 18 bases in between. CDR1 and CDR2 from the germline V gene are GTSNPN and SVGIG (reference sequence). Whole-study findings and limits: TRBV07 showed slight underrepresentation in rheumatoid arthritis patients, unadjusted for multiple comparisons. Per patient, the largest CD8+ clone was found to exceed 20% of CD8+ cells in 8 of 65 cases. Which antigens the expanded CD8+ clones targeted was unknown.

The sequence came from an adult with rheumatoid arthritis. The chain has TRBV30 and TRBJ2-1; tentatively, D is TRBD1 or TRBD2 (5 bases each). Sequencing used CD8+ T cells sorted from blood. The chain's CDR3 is CAWGPNTGPSYNEQFF. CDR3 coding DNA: TGTGCCTGGGGACCCAACACGGGACCTTCCTACAATGAGCAGTTCTTC.